This paragraph covers one T cell receptor (beta chain) sequence. This CDR3 spans 15 amino acids. Germline V gene lookup returns CDR1 SSHAT and CDR2 FNYEAQ (reference sequence). Trimming at V came to 2 bases and at J to 7 bases, leaving 6 bases not matched to a gene. These data belong to a study of PD-L1 blockade in urothelial cancer. The overall study: Blood gave a median about 150,000 T cells.

Synthetic analogs of TCR templates were spiked into every PCR. Clones were sequenced by immunoSEQ multiplex PCR, and TCRdb holds only the in-frame ones, with some missing. The table includes tens of thousands of clones, approximately 80% detected once. The source was PBMCs, collected around atezolizumab (anti-PD-L1) treatment. This chain uses TRBV7-7 with TRBJ2-1; 9 bases agree with TRBD2. This receptor was identified in a man between 65 and 85 years old with urothelial cancer. CDR3 sequence reads: CASSLYAGGPNEQFF. DNA for the CDR3: TGTGCCAGCAGCTTATATGCGGGAGGGCCGAATGAGCAGTTCTTC.